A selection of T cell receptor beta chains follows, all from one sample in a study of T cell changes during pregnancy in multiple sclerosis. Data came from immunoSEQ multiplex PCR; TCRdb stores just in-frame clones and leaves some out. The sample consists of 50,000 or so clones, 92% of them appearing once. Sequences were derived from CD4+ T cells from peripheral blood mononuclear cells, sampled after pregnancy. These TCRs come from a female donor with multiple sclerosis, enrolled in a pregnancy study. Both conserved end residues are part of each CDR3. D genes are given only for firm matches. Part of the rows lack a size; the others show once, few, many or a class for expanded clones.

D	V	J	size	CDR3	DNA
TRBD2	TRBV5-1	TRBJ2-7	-	CASSLGGSGPFSYEQYF	TGCGCCAGCAGTCTGGGAGGGTCTGGACCTTTCTCCTACGAGCAGTACTTC
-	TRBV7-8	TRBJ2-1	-	CASSLVTATAASSYNEQFF	TGTGCCAGCAGCTTAGTGACCGCCACAGCGGCGAGCTCCTACAATGAGCAGTTCTTC
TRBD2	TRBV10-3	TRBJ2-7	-	CAIGSSGSDEQYF	TGTGCCATCGGGTCCAGCGGGAGCGACGAGCAGTACTTC
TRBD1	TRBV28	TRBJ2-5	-	CASSVSTTGGETQYF	TGTGCCAGCAGTGTATCAACGACAGGGGGGGAGACCCAGTACTTC
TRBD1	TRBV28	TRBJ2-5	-	CASSPIYGTGGEGQETQYF	TGTGCCAGCAGTCCGATATATGGGACAGGGGGCGAGGGCCAAGAGACCCAGTACTTC
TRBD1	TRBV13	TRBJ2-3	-	CASSTRTGPTDTQYF	TGTGCCAGCAGCACCCGGACAGGACCTACAGATACGCAGTATTTT
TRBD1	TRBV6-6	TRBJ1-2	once	CASSVPGTANYGYTF	TGTGCCAGCAGTGTTCCCGGGACAGCTAACTATGGCTACACCTTC
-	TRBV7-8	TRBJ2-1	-	CASSPTRGVYNEQFF	TGTGCCAGCAGCCCGACTCGGGGTGTCTACAATGAGCAGTTCTTC
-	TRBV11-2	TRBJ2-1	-	CASSFLSDRTNNEQFF	TGTGCCAGCAGCTTTTTATCTGACAGGACCAACAATGAGCAGTTCTTC
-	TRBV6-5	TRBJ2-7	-	CASSYWGGAPYEQYF	TGTGCCAGCAGTTACTGGGGGGGGGCCCCGTACGAGCAGTACTTC
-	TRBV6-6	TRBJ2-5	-	CASSLQQGRETQYF	TGTGCCAGCAGCCTACAACAGGGTAGGGAGACCCAGTACTTC
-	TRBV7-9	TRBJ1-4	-	CASSFYTQTTNEKLFF	TGTGCCAGCAGCTTTTACACACAGACAACTAATGAAAAACTGTTTTTT
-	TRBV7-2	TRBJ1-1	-	CASSLTVSSHTEAFF	TGTGCCAGCAGCTTAACGGTGTCCTCCCACACTGAAGCTTTCTTT
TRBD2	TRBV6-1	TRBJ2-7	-	CASSEPRTSGSSYEQYF	TGTGCCAGCAGTGAACCAAGGACTAGCGGGAGCTCCTACGAGCAGTACTTC
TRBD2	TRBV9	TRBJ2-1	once	CASSVRPGTSANNEQFF	TGTGCCAGCAGCGTAAGACCCGGGACTAGCGCCAACAATGAGCAGTTCTTC
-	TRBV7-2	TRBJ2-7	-	CASSRPLSGESYEQYF	TGTGCCAGCAGCAGACCTCTCTCGGGAGAGTCCTACGAGCAGTACTTC
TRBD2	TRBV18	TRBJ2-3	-	CASSQTSADTQYF	TGTGCCAGCTCACAGACTAGCGCAGATACGCAGTATTTT
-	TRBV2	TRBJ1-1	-	CASSVKILNTEAFF	TGTGCCAGCAGTGTTAAAATCTTGAACACTGAAGCTTTCTTT
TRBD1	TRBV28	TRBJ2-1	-	CASTDRDRVYNEQFF	TGTGCCAGCACGGACCGGGACAGGGTTTACAATGAGCAGTTCTTC
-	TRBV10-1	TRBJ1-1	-	CASRLSCSKSGGTEAFF	TGCGCCAGCAGGCTAAGCTGCTCGAAGTCAGGAGGCACTGAAGCTTTCTTT
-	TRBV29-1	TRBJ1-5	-	CSVGDSGGRPQHF	TGCAGCGTCGGGGACTCGGGGGGGCGGCCCCAGCATTTT
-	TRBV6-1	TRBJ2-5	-	CASSEGRFQETQYF	TGTGCCAGCAGTGAAGGGAGATTCCAAGAGACCCAGTACTTC
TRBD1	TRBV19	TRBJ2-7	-	CASSVGQGGGEQYF	TGTGCCAGTAGTGTGGGACAGGGGGGGGGCGAGCAGTACTTC
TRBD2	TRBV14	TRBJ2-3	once	CASSQRASGTDTQYF	TGTGCCAGCAGCCAAAGGGCTAGCGGGACAGATACGCAGTATTTT
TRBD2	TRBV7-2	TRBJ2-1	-	CASSPTSGTYNEQFF	TGTGCCAGCAGTCCGACTAGCGGGACCTACAATGAGCAGTTCTTC
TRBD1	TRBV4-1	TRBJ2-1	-	CASSQEGGGTLGNEQFF	TGCGCCAGCAGCCAAGAAGGGGGCGGCACCCTGGGGAATGAGCAGTTCTTC
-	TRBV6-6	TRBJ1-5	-	CASSRRSGYSNQPQHF	TGTGCCAGCAGTCGGCGAAGCGGCTATAGCAATCAGCCCCAGCATTTT
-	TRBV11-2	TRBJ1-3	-	CASSGPPGVGNTIYF	TGTGCCAGCAGCGGACCACCGGGGGTGGGAAACACCATATATTTT
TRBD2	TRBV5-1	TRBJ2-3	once	CASSSTSGRADTQYF	TGCGCCAGCAGCTCAACTAGCGGGAGAGCAGATACGCAGTATTTT
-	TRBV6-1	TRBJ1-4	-	CASTGRGRDEKLFF	TGTGCCAGCACGGGGAGGGGAAGGGATGAAAAACTGTTTTTT
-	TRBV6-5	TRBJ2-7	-	CASRDRGEQYF	TGTGCCAGCAGAGATAGAGGCGAGCAGTACTTC
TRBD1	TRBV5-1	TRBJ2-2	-	CASSTGQGVTGELFF	TGCGCCAGCAGCACGGGACAGGGCGTCACCGGGGAGCTGTTTTTT
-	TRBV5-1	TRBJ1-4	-	CASSITGTTNEKLFF	TGCGCCAGCAGCATTACAGGAACAACTAATGAAAAACTGTTTTTT
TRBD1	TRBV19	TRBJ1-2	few	CASTPGQGAGYGYTF	TGTGCCAGTACCCCAGGACAGGGCGCAGGCTATGGCTACACCTTC
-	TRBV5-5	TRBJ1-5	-	CASSLSVKSSNQPQHF	TGTGCCAGCAGCTTATCGGTGAAGTCTAGCAATCAGCCCCAGCATTTT